The 5 T cell receptor beta chains reported below all come from one sample, sequenced in a study of blood T cell repertoires in COVID-19. The assay was immunoSEQ multiplex PCR, and TCRdb's table has in-frame clones only and misses some. Seen here are fewer than 200,000 clones, 80% to 90% observed once, and the top ten hold 3.6%. Sequencing was carried out using PBMCs or T cells enriched from blood (not recorded which). The source is a woman in her forties or fifties in a cohort exposed to, infected with or recovered from COVID-19 (not recorded which).

This chain joins TRBV30 and TRBJ1-5, with D tentatively TRBD1 (5 bases). The germline V and J ends were trimmed by 3 bases and 1 base, with 13 bases remaining between them. The CDR3 is 15 residues long. The V gene's germline CDR1 is GTSNPN and CDR2 SVGIG (reference sequence). This chain's CDR3 is CAWSPSGRSNQPQHF. DNA of the CDR3: TGTGCCTGGAGCCCCTCAGGGCGCAGCAATCAGCCCCAGCATTTT.

This CDR3 is CASSKPGLQQGEQFF. CDR3 nucleotides: TGTGCCAGCAGTAAACCGGGACTACAACAAGGTGAGCAGTTCTTC. This sequence joins TRBV25-1 and TRBJ2-1, with 7 bases fitting TRBD2. The CDR3 consists of 15 residues. Per the germline V gene, CDR1 is MGHDK and CDR2 is SYGVNS. With V trimmed by 5 bases and J by 9 bases, 13 bases remained unmatched.

The J gene is TRBJ1-4, the V gene TRBV3-1 (or the pseudogene TRBV3-2), with unresolved D. The CDR3 is 12 residues long. The ends were cut back, 6 bases at V and 6 bases at J, with 8 bases in the middle. The germline V gene has CDR1 LGHDT and CDR2 YNNKEL (reference sequence). The CDR3 sequence: CASRDNDEKLFF. For the CDR3, the DNA is TGTGCCAGCAGAGACAACGATGAAAAACTGTTTTTT.

The J gene is TRBJ2-1, the V gene TRBV5-1; D might be TRBD1 (7 bases). This CDR3 spans 14 amino acids. The germline V and J ends were trimmed by 3 bases and 6 bases, with 13 bases remaining between them. CDR1 and CDR2 (germline): SGHRS, YFSETQ. CDR3 region: CASSSGDRANEQFF. CDR3 nucleotides: TGCGCCAGCAGCTCGGGAGACAGGGCCAATGAGCAGTTCTTC.

V gene TRBV6-5 combines with J gene TRBJ1-4; D perhaps matches TRBD1 (6 bases). V was shortened by 6 bases and J by 5 bases, with 13 bases between the two germline ends. The CDR3 consists of 14 residues. CDR1 and CDR2 (germline): MNHEY, SVGAGI. The CDR3 bases are TGTGCCAGCAGCTACGACAGGAACAATGAAAAACTGTTTTTT. It encodes CASSYDRNNEKLFF.